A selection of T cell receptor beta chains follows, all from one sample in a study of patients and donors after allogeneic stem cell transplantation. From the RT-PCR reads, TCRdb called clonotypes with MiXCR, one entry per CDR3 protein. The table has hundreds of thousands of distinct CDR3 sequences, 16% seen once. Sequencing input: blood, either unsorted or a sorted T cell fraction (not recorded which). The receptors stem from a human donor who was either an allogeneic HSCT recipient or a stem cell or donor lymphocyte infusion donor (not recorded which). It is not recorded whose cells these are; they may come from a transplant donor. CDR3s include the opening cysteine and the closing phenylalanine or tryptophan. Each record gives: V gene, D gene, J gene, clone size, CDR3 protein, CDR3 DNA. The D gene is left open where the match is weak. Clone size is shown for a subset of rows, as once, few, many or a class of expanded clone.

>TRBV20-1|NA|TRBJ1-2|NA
CSARDLKTANYGYTF
TGCAGTGCTAGAGATTTAAAGACAGCTAACTATGGCTACACCTTC
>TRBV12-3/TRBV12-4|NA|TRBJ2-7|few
CASSPQGRVHEQYF
TGTGCCAGCAGTCCACAGGGTAGGGTCCACGAGCAGTACTTC
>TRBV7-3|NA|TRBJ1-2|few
CASSPLTDNYGYTF
TGTGCCAGCAGCCCCCTGACAGATAACTATGGCTACACCTTC
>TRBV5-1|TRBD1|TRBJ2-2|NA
CASSLGDSTGELFF
TGCGCCAGCAGCTTGGGGGACAGTACCGGGGAGCTGTTTTTT
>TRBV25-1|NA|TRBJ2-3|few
CASSDQGSPDTQYF
TGTGCCAGCAGTGACCAAGGGTCGCCAGATACGCAGTATTTT
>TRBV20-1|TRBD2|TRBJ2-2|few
CSARRTSGGESTGELFF
TGCAGTGCTCGCCGGACTAGCGGGGGGGAATCCACCGGGGAGCTGTTTTTT
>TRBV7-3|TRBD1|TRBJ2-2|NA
CASSAQGANGELFF
TGTGCCAGCAGCGCACAGGGGGCAAACGGGGAGCTGTTTTTT
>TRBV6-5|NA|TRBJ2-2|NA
CASSYGDTGELFF
TGTGCCAGCAGTTACGGGGATACCGGGGAGCTGTTTTTT
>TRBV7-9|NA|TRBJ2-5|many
CASSLLGGSEETQYF
TGTGCCAGCAGCTTATTAGGAGGGTCCGAAGAGACCCAGTACTTC
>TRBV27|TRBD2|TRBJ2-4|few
CASSSRGLASAKNIQYF
TGTGCCAGCAGTAGCCGAGGACTAGCGTCGGCCAAAAACATTCAGTACTTC
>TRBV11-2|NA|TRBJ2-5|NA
CASSLDGYRGKETQYF
TGTGCCAGCAGCTTAGACGGCTACCGTGGAAAAGAGACCCAGTACTTC
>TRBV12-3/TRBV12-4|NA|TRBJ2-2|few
CASRDSLNTGELFF
TGTGCCAGCAGAGACTCCTTGAACACCGGGGAGCTGTTTTTT
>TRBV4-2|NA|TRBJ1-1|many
CASSQVGDPNTEAFF
TGTGCCAGCAGCCAAGTTGGGGACCCAAACACTGAAGCTTTCTTT
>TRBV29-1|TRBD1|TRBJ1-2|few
CSVARGGRAPYGYTF
TGCAGCGTAGCCAGGGGGGGGCGCGCCCCGTATGGCTACACCTTC
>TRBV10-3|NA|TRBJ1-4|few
CAISPTGAGEKLFF
TGTGCCATCAGTCCCACGGGGGCGGGTGAAAAACTGTTTTTT
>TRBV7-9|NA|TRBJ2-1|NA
CASSPRDRLTNEQFF
TGTGCCAGCAGCCCCCGGGACCGACTAACCAATGAGCAGTTCTTC
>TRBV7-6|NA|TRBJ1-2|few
CASSLVSQGTDCYTF
TGTGCCAGCAGCTTAGTATCGCAGGGAACCGATTGTTACACCTTC
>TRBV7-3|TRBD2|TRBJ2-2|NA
CASSLRAGGAYTGELFF
TGTGCCAGCAGCTTAAGAGCGGGAGGGGCTTACACCGGGGAGCTGTTTTTT
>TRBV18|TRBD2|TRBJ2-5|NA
CASSLLGTSGSYQETQYF
TGTGCCAGCTCACTCCTCGGGACTAGCGGTTCGTACCAAGAGACCCAGTACTTC
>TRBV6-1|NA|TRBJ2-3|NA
CASSLGGQAPDTQYF
TGTGCCAGCAGCCTCGGGGGACAAGCCCCAGATACGCAGTATTTT
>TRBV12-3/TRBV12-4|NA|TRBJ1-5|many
CASSFGGGRGDQPQHF
TGTGCCAGCAGTTTTGGGGGGGGGCGTGGGGATCAGCCCCAGCATTTT
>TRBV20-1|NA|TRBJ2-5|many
CSASPAGKETQYF
TGCAGTGCTAGCCCCGCGGGGAAAGAGACCCAGTACTTC
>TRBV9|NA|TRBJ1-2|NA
CASSPSLTNYGYTF
TGTGCCAGCAGCCCCAGTTTGACTAACTATGGCTACACCTTC
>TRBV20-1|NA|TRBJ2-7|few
CSARDISEQYF
TGCAGTGCTAGAGATATTTCCGAGCAGTACTTC
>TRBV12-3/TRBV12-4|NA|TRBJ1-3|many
CASSFGRSGAIYF
TGTGCCAGCAGTTTCGGACGGTCTGGGGCCATATATTTT
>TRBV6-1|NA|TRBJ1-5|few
CASRTGTNKLGNQPQHF
TGTGCCAGCAGAACCGGGACAAACAAATTGGGCAATCAGCCCCAGCATTTT
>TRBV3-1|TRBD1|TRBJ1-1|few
CASSQGDRGRTEAFF
TGTGCCAGCAGCCAAGGAGACAGGGGACGGACTGAAGCTTTCTTT
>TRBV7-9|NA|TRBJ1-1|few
CASSSAWGRTEAFF
TGTGCCAGCAGCTCCGCATGGGGTAGGACTGAAGCTTTCTTT
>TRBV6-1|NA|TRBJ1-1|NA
CAIRSGMNTEAFF
TGTGCCATTAGGTCCGGCATGAACACTGAAGCTTTCTTT
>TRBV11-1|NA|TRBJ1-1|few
CASSPMPQGLLMNTEAFF
TGTGCCAGCAGCCCGATGCCCCAGGGGTTATTAATGAACACTGAAGCTTTCTTT
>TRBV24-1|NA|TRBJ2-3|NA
CATIGRSTDTQYF
TGTGCCACCATAGGACGGAGCACAGATACGCAGTATTTT
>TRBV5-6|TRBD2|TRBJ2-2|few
CASSLGRGRDGELFF
TGTGCCAGCAGCTTGGGCCGGGGGAGGGACGGGGAGCTGTTTTTT
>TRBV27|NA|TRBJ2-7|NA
CASSTNHRDEQYF
TGTGCCAGCAGCACCAACCACAGGGACGAGCAGTACTTC
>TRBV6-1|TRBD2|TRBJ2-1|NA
CASSPRGSSGGYNEQFF
TGTGCCAGCAGTCCCCGGGGGTCAAGCGGGGGATACAATGAGCAGTTCTTC
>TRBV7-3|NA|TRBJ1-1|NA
CASSYRRFTEAFF
TGTGCCAGCAGCTATAGGAGGTTCACTGAAGCTTTCTTT
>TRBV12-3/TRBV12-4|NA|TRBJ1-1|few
CASSRRGGSTEAFF
TGTGCCAGCAGTCGCCGCGGAGGGAGCACTGAAGCTTTCTTT
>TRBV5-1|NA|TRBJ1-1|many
CASSFYGRGNTEAFF
TGCGCCAGCAGCTTTTACGGGCGAGGGAACACTGAAGCTTTCTTT
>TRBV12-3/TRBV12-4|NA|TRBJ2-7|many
CASSFGIPYEQYF
TGTGCCAGCAGTTTTGGGATCCCCTACGAGCAGTACTTC
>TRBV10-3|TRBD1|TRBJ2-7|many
CAIRSDRGEREQYF
TGTGCCATCAGGTCCGACAGGGGAGAGAGGGAGCAGTACTTC
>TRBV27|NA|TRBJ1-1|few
CASSLNRKNTEAFF
TGTGCCAGCAGTTTAAACAGAAAGAACACTGAAGCTTTCTTT
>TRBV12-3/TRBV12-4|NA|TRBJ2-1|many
CASTLQITYANEQFF
TGTGCCAGCACCTTACAAATAACCTACGCCAATGAGCAGTTCTTC
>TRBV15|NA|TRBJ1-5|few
CATSRESVQPQHF
TGTGCCACCAGCAGAGAGTCAGTGCAGCCCCAGCATTTT